These 10 T cell receptor beta chains were sequenced from one sample in a study of T cell responses to AZD1222 COVID-19 vaccine. Clones were sequenced by immunoSEQ multiplex PCR, and TCRdb holds only the in-frame ones, with some missing. Seen here are roughly 150,000 clones, 70% to 90% observed once, and the top ten hold 0.85% to 1.1%. The sample in question was peripheral blood, obtained 28 days after the second AZD1222 dose. The receptors derive from an adult who received the AZD1222 COVID-19 vaccine.

Concerning this clone: One junction end disagrees with the germline gene, perhaps due to a read error. The chain uses TRBV7-9 and TRBJ2-7, with D uncertain. Germline CDR1 reads SEHNR; CDR2 reads FQNEAQ (reference sequence). The CDR3 extends over 12 amino acids. CDR3 nucleotides: TGTGCCAGCAGCTTAGAGGGCCCCCCCGCGGACTTC. Translation gives CASSLEGPPADF.

The chain carries TRBV27 and TRBJ2-7, with D perhaps assigned TRBD1 or TRBD2 (5 bases each). V lost 3 bases, J lost 0 bases, and 9 bases lay in between. The CDR3 length is 14 residues. The germline gives CDR1 MNHEY, CDR2 SMNVEV (reference sequence). This CDR3 is CASSFRGSSYEQYF. CDR3 coding DNA: TGTGCCAGCAGTTTCCGGGGCAGCTCCTACGAGCAGTACTTC.

The V and J genes are TRBV6-5 and TRBJ1-6, with D uncertain. The CDR3 loop spans 12 amino acids. V was cut by 2 bases and J by 9 bases, with 5 bases left in between. Germline V gene sequence: CDR1 MNHEY, CDR2 SVGAGI. CDR3 residues: CASSYGSSPLHF. The CDR3 nucleotides read TGTGCCAGCAGTTACGGGTCTTCACCCCTCCACTTT.

The chain carries TRBV6-5 and TRBJ1-2; 10 nucleotides agree with TRBD1. V was clipped by 2 bases and J by 5 bases; unmatched bases: 5. The CDR3 sequence is 15 residues long. Germline V gene data show CDR1 as MNHEY and CDR2 as SVGAGI. This CDR3 is CASSYRDRGPYGYTF. The CDR3 nucleotides are TGTGCCAGCAGTTACCGGGACAGGGGCCCGTATGGCTACACCTTC.

V usage is TRBV14 and J usage is TRBJ2-5, with no clear D. The CDR3 is made up of 12 amino acids. The V gene's germline CDR1 is SGHDN and CDR2 FVKESK. The V and J ends lost 1 base and 7 bases respectively, with 7 bases between them. The CDR3 bases are TGTGCCAGCAGCCAAGGGAAAGGGACCCAGTACTTC. Encoded protein: CASSQGKGTQYF.

This chain links TRBV10-3 with TRBJ1-2, with 8 bases lining up with TRBD1. V shed 4 bases, J shed 6 bases, and the junction held 4 bases outside the gene matches. Germline loops: CDR1 ENHRY, CDR2 SYGVKD. The CDR3 totals 13 residues. CDR3 DNA: TGTGCCATCAGTGGGGACAGGTTGGATGGCTACACCTTC. This sequence encodes CAISGDRLDGYTF.

The genes are TRBV7-9 and TRBJ2-1, with D possibly TRBD1 on 6 matching bases. CDR1 and CDR2 (germline): SEHNR, FQNEAQ (reference sequence). This CDR3 region has 14 residues. V was cut by 1 base and J by 4 bases, with 8 bases left in between. The CDR3 DNA reads as TGTGCCAGCAGCTTAGACAGGGCGTACAATGAGCAGTTCTTC. Protein: CASSLDRAYNEQFF. Variable domain in full (rest from reference TRBV7-9 and TRBJ2-1): DTGVSQNPRHKITKRGQNVTFRCDPISEHNRLYWYRQTLGQGPEFLTYFQNEAQLEKSRLLSDRFSAERPKGSFSTLEIQRTEQGDSAMYLCASSLDRAYNEQFFGPGTRLTVL.

The V gene is TRBV19, the J gene TRBJ1-2, with D possibly matching TRBD1 (5 bases). The length of the CDR3 is 15 residues. Germline V gene data show CDR1 as LNHDA and CDR2 as SQIVND (reference sequence). V lost 6 bases to trimming and J lost 4 bases, with 18 bases between them. Written as DNA, the CDR3 is TGTGCCAGTAGCTACTTAGGGACCTCTAGCTATGGCTACACCTTC. It yields the protein CASSYLGTSSYGYTF.

The chain uses TRBV11-2 and TRBJ2-5; TRBD2 matches at 8 bases. After removal of 5 bases from V and 5 bases from J, the junction contained 10 bases not matched to a gene. CDR1 SGHAT and CDR2 FQNNGV come from the germline V gene. The CDR3 is made up of 15 amino acids. CDR3 nucleotides: TGTGCCAGCAGCCCAGCCGGGACTAGAGTTGAGACCCAGTACTTC. This translates into CASSPAGTRVETQYF.

V usage is TRBV18 and J usage is TRBJ2-1; the D is unclear. There are 15 residues in the CDR3. The V gene's germline CDR1 is KGHSH and CDR2 LQKENI. The ends were cut back, 5 bases at V and 9 bases at J, with 20 bases in the middle. The CDR3 DNA is TGTGCCAGCTCAACCCGGGCCGCCTCTCGAGGTGAGCAGTTCTTC. This sequence encodes CASSTRAASRGEQFF.